The sequence of this T cell receptor beta chain was determined in a study of early T cells in non-severe SARS-CoV-2 infection. TCRdb reprocessed the 5' RACE reads via MiXCR and lists one record per CDR3 protein. The repertoire consists of 25,000 to 30,000 distinct CDR3 sequences, with around 4% occurring once and the leading ten covering approximately 4%. The CDR3 has 16 amino acids. Deletions cut 1 base from V and 0 bases from J, with 12 bases between. Germline loops: CDR1 KGHSH, CDR2 LQKENI. This clonotype showed up many times. The sample consisted of whole blood. This chain connects TRBV18 to TRBJ1-1; possibly TRBD1 for D (5 bases). This clonotype was sampled from an adult who was a healthcare worker with PCR-confirmed SARS-CoV-2 infection or an uninfected control (not recorded which). The CDR3 spells CASSPQGTGMNTEAFF. CDR3 coding DNA: TGTGCCAGCTCACCACAGGGGACTGGCATGAACACTGAAGCTTTCTTT.